These 5 T cell receptor beta chains originate from one sample sequenced in a study of graft-versus-host responses after intestinal transplantation. No antigen has been identified for these receptors. Using immunoSEQ multiplex PCR, the repertoire was profiled, and TCRdb retains in-frame clones only, with some absent. Counted here are about 59,000 clones, 90% to 95% occurring once; the ten biggest clones make up 0.35% to 0.45%. The source material was unstimulated CD4+ T cells sorted from spleen or lymph node cells, sampled before transplant. The receptors derive from a human donor who was the organ donor for an intestinal transplant.

The rearrangement links TRBV4-1 to TRBJ1-4; possibly TRBD1 for D (5 bases). This CDR3 spans 16 amino acids. The V end was cut by 0 bases, the J end by 7 bases, with 15 bases between. Looked up from germline, CDR1 is MGHRA and CDR2 is YSYEKL. Written as DNA, the CDR3 is TGCGCCAGCAGCCAAGATGCGGGGCCGTGGGGTGAAAAACTGTTTTTT. Protein sequence: CASSQDAGPWGEKLFF.

The genes are TRBV5-1 and TRBJ1-1, with TRBD1 matching 10 bases. Germline-derived CDR1 and CDR2 are SGHRS and YFSETQ. This CDR3 has 16 residues. V trimming: 4 bases; J trimming: 5 bases; junction bases outside the gene matches: 11. CDR3 nucleotides: TGCGCCAGCAGCCGTAGGACAGGGGGAATGGGAACTGAAGCTTTCTTT. Residues: CASSRRTGGMGTEAFF.

This chain joins TRBV6-1 and TRBJ1-1; 7 nucleotides agree with TRBD1. The germline CDR1 and CDR2 sequences are MNHNS and SASEGT. V lost 6 bases, J lost 5 bases, and 6 bases stayed unmatched. The CDR3 extends over 13 amino acids. This chain's CDR3 is CASRGGERTEAFF. CDR3 in DNA: TGTGCCAGCAGAGGGGGCGAGAGGACTGAAGCTTTCTTT.

The CDR3 coding sequence is TGTGCCAGCAGCTTGGGGACAGGGGTTCAAGAGACCCAGTACTTC. Its translation: CASSLGTGVQETQYF. The chain has TRBV5-4 and TRBJ2-5, with 9 positions matching TRBD1. Per the germline V gene, CDR1 is SGHNT and CDR2 is YYREEE (reference sequence). This CDR3 is 15 amino acids long. The trim removed 0 bases at V and 2 bases at J, leaving 2 bases unmatched.

This chain connects TRBV10-3 to TRBJ1-1; D not resolved. Germline V gene data show CDR1 as ENHRY and CDR2 as SYGVKD. CDR3 length: 14 amino acids. Trimming took off 7 bases at V and 0 bases at J, with 12 bases between the two ends. CDR3 region: CAIKESHMNTEAFF. CDR3 nucleotides: TGTGCCATCAAGGAGTCACACATGAACACTGAAGCTTTCTTT.